This TCR beta chain was sequenced during a study of blood T cell repertoires in COVID-19. The data were produced by immunoSEQ multiplex PCR, yet TCRdb's version contains in-frame clones alone and is incomplete. The repertoire consists of about 200,000 clones, with about nine tenths occurring once and the leading ten covering less than 4.5%. Trimming cost V 3 bases and J 3 bases, with 15 bases left between them. Per the germline V gene, CDR1 is KGHSH and CDR2 is LQKENI. CDR3 length: 16 residues. The sample was peripheral blood. This chain joins TRBV18 and TRBJ2-1, with a tentative D call TRBD2 (7 bases). This sequence originates from a man aged 50-59 years with acute or convalescent COVID-19. CDR3 protein: CASSPPGGLLYNEQFF. CDR3 nucleotide sequence: TGTGCCAGCTCACCCCCCGGGGGGCTCCTCTACAATGAGCAGTTCTTC.